This TCR beta chain was recorded in a study of T cells after yellow fever vaccination. Whole-study context: Fractions with few cells were prepared using SMART-Seq v4 Ultra Low Input.

Germline trimming cut 4 bases from V and 6 bases from J; bases unmatched to any gene: 8. From germline, CDR1 is SGHVS and CDR2 FNYEAQ. This CDR3 is built from 15 residues. A single record per CDR3 protein comes from TCRdb applying MiXCR to the 5' RACE reads. The profile shows roughly 520,000 distinct CDR3 sequences, 20% to 25% of them singletons. The source material was PBMCs, sampled roughly 20 days after the first yellow fever vaccination. The chain has TRBV7-6 and TRBJ2-3, with 9 nucleotides matching TRBD2. The sequence came from a man younger than 35 who received the YFV17D yellow fever vaccine. CDR3 residues: CASSSSGESVDTQYF. In DNA form, the CDR3 reads TGTGCCAGCAGCTCTAGCGGGGAGTCGGTGGATACGCAGTATTTT.